This entry lists 10 T cell receptor beta chains sequenced from one sample in a study of T cell changes during pregnancy in multiple sclerosis (dated by TCRdb to about 2019). Library construction relied on the immunoSEQ multiplex PCR assay. TCRdb holds this immuneACCESS table with in-frame rearrangements only. Some clones are missing; in checked studies, unresolved V genes explain under half, and the rest has no known cause. The sample table holds more than 90,000 clones, of which roughly 90% were seen once. The ten largest clones take up about 1.6% of the sample. Sequenced material: peripheral blood, taken in the first trimester of pregnancy. The receptors shown here come from a female donor with multiple sclerosis, enrolled in a pregnancy study.

The chain is built from TRBV29-1 and TRBJ1-4; tentative D call: TRBD1 (6 bases). Germline V lookup: CDR1 SQVTM, CDR2 ANQGSEA. This CDR3 is built from 13 residues. V shed 0 bases and J shed 7 bases, with 9 bases lying between them. CDR3 in DNA: TGCAGCGTTGAAGAGGGGGCTAGTGAAAAACTGTTTTTT. As protein: CSVEEGASEKLFF.

To note about this clone: The sample holds other DNA sequences that translate to the same CDR3. The chain has TRBV18 and TRBJ2-3; 9 bases are a match to TRBD1. The germline V gene has CDR1 KGHSH and CDR2 LQKENI. Germline trimming cut 6 bases from V and 3 bases from J; bases unmatched to any gene: 7. The CDR3 runs 15 residues. CDR3 amino acids: CASSRGQGITDTQYF. CDR3 sequence (DNA): TGTGCCAGCTCCCGCGGACAGGGGATAACAGATACGCAGTATTTT.

The chain couples TRBV30 to TRBJ2-7, with 8 bases fitting TRBD2. Germline V gene sequence: CDR1 GTSNPN, CDR2 SVGIG (reference sequence). There are 14 residues in the CDR3. Trimming took 3 bases from V and 7 from J; bases not matched to a gene: 11. The CDR3 is CAWSPGLEGLEQYF. The CDR3 nucleotides read TGTGCCTGGAGCCCGGGACTAGAGGGTCTGGAGCAGTACTTC.

Written as DNA, the CDR3 is TGTGCCAGCAGCTTGGGGGCAGGGTGCAATCAGCCCCAGCATTTT. Translated, it gives CASSLGAGCNQPQHF. This sequence joins TRBV11-2 and TRBJ1-5, with a weak D call TRBD1 (6 bases). Germline values: CDR1 SGHAT, CDR2 FQNNGV. V gave up 3 bases and J gave up 2 bases, with 11 bases separating them. The CDR3 loop spans 15 amino acids.

The J gene is TRBJ2-1, the V gene TRBV7-8; perhaps TRBD2 as D (6 bases). This CDR3 has 14 residues. Germline CDR1 SGHVS, CDR2 FQNEAQ. The germline V and J ends were trimmed by 7 bases and 2 bases, with 12 bases remaining between them. CDR3 nucleotide sequence: TGTGCCAGCAAGCGGAGGGAAACCTACAATGAGCAGTTCTTC. This sequence encodes CASKRRETYNEQFF.

The CDR3 DNA is TGCAGCGTTGGGAAGACTGGCCTCTCCTACGAGCAGTACTTC. Translated: CSVGKTGLSYEQYF. The chain has TRBV29-1 and TRBJ2-7; D remains ambiguous. The CDR3 spans 14 residues. The germline V gene encodes CDR1 SQVTM and CDR2 ANQGSEA. V was pared by 4 bases and J by 0 bases, with 13 bases between.

The chain employs TRBV30 and TRBJ2-1; D is uncertain. The CDR3 covers 15 residues. The germline V gene has CDR1 GTSNPN and CDR2 SVGIG (reference sequence). V shed 1 base and J shed 0 bases, with 10 bases lying between them. In DNA form, the CDR3 reads TGTGCCTGGAGTGGAGGAGTCAGCTCCTACAATGAGCAGTTCTTC. Protein sequence: CAWSGGVSSYNEQFF. The full variable domain, rest sourced from reference TRBV30 and TRBJ2-1, is SQTIHQWPATLVQPVGSPLSLECTVEGTSNPNLYWYRQAAGRGLQLLFYSVGIGQISSEVPQNLSASRPQDRQFILSSKKLLLSDSGFYLCAWSGGVSSYNEQFFGPGTRLTVL.

The chain is built from TRBV5-6 and TRBJ2-7; 16 bases line up with TRBD2. Germline assignment: CDR1 SGHDT and CDR2 YYEEEE. V dropped 1 base and J dropped 0; count of bases not matched to a gene: 4. This CDR3 comprises 18 residues. The CDR3 nucleotides read TGTGCCAGCAGCTTGAGGGGACTAGCGGGAGGGCCCTCCTACGAGCAGTACTTC. This sequence encodes CASSLRGLAGGPSYEQYF.

Here the CDR3 reads CAWSVEAGHHEQYF. DNA for the CDR3: TGTGCCTGGAGTGTAGAAGCGGGACACCACGAGCAGTACTTC. The chain uses TRBV30 and TRBJ2-7, with D possibly TRBD2 on 7 matching bases. Trimming stripped 0 bases from V and 5 bases from J, with 14 bases between. The CDR3 covers 14 residues. CDR1 is GTSNPN and CDR2 is SVGIG in the germline V gene (reference sequence).

The chain recombines TRBV9 with TRBJ2-1, with D maybe TRBD2 (5 bases). V was clipped by 0 bases and J by 0 bases, with 10 bases between them. CDR1 and CDR2 from the germline V gene are SGDLS and YYNGEE. The CDR3 consists of 16 residues. Here the CDR3 reads CASSVVPGSSYNEQFF. The CDR3 nucleotides are TGTGCCAGCAGCGTAGTTCCGGGGAGCTCCTACAATGAGCAGTTCTTC.